The rows below give T cell receptor beta chains drawn from one sample of a study of cytomegalovirus exposure and HLA in healthy donors. The repertoire was sequenced with immunoSEQ multiplex PCR; TCRdb's copy has only in-frame clones and lacks some. The table includes under 200,000 clones, approximately 78% detected once. Sample: PBMCs. The receptors come from a woman between 18 and 29 years old in good health and CMV-seronegative. The CDR3 runs from the conserved cysteine through the conserved F or W. Fields, in order: D gene, V gene, J gene, CDR3 length, clone size, CDR3 protein, CDR3 DNA. D genes are given only for firm matches. Size values are once, few and many counts, or a class for expanded clones, and some rows have none.

D gene: .; V gene: TRBV19; J gene: TRBJ2-2; CDR3 length: 19; clone size: .; CDR3 protein: CASSPVDKMEGARGGELFF; CDR3 DNA: TGTGCCAGTAGCCCCGTCGATAAGATGGAAGGGGCGCGCGGCGGGGAGCTGTTTTTT
D gene: .; V gene: TRBV28; J gene: TRBJ2-1; CDR3 length: 14; clone size: .; CDR3 protein: CASILGGSYNEQFF; CDR3 DNA: TGTGCCAGCATCTTGGGGGGTTCCTACAATGAGCAGTTCTTC
D gene: .; V gene: TRBV21-1; J gene: TRBJ2-7; CDR3 length: 15; clone size: .; CDR3 protein: CASSGSSGGSYEQYF; CDR3 DNA: TGTGCCAGCAGTGGCAGTAGCGGGGGTTCCTACGAGCAGTACTTC
D gene: TRBD1; V gene: TRBV28; J gene: TRBJ1-5; CDR3 length: 17; clone size: once; CDR3 protein: CASSLLPEQGRNQPQHF; CDR3 DNA: TGTGCCAGCAGCTTACTCCCTGAACAGGGGAGGAATCAGCCCCAGCATTTT
D gene: .; V gene: TRBV18; J gene: TRBJ2-7; CDR3 length: 14; clone size: .; CDR3 protein: CASSVHRDSYEQYF; CDR3 DNA: TGTGCCAGCTCAGTCCACAGGGATTCCTACGAGCAGTACTTC
D gene: .; V gene: TRBV6-1; J gene: TRBJ1-2; CDR3 length: 15; clone size: .; CDR3 protein: CASSTQTGLMHGYTF; CDR3 DNA: TGTGCCAGCAGCACCCAGACAGGTCTCATGCATGGCTACACCTTC
D gene: TRBD2; V gene: TRBV7-7; J gene: TRBJ2-7; CDR3 length: 15; clone size: .; CDR3 protein: CASSLEAGGSYEQYF; CDR3 DNA: TGTGCCAGCAGCTTAGAGGCGGGAGGGTCCTACGAGCAGTACTTC
D gene: TRBD1; V gene: TRBV2; J gene: TRBJ1-5; CDR3 length: 14; clone size: .; CDR3 protein: CASSLDRENQPQHF; CDR3 DNA: TGTGCCAGCAGTTTGGACAGGGAAAATCAGCCCCAGCATTTT
D gene: TRBD1; V gene: TRBV6-5; J gene: TRBJ2-2; CDR3 length: 15; clone size: .; CDR3 protein: CASRPRDRNTGELFF; CDR3 DNA: TGTGCCAGCCGTCCGAGGGACAGGAACACCGGGGAGCTGTTTTTT
D gene: .; V gene: TRBV6-5; J gene: TRBJ1-2; CDR3 length: 14; clone size: .; CDR3 protein: CASSRPAGDYGYTF; CDR3 DNA: TGTGCCAGCAGCCGCCCGGCAGGGGACTATGGCTACACCTTC
D gene: .; V gene: TRBV2; J gene: TRBJ2-2; CDR3 length: 14; clone size: .; CDR3 protein: CASKDPTGAGELFF; CDR3 DNA: TGTGCCAGCAAGGACCCAACGGGGGCCGGGGAGCTGTTTTTT
D gene: .; V gene: TRBV6-5; J gene: TRBJ1-2; CDR3 length: 14; clone size: few; CDR3 protein: CASSEAPEARGYTF; CDR3 DNA: TGTGCCAGCAGCGAGGCACCGGAGGCGCGAGGCTACACCTTC
D gene: TRBD1; V gene: TRBV7-9; J gene: TRBJ1-2; CDR3 length: 15; clone size: .; CDR3 protein: CASSSPWTGPWGYTF; CDR3 DNA: TGTGCCAGCAGCTCACCGTGGACAGGCCCCTGGGGCTACACCTTC
D gene: TRBD1; V gene: TRBV7-2; J gene: TRBJ1-5; CDR3 length: 16; clone size: .; CDR3 protein: CASSPGTGRSNQPQHF; CDR3 DNA: TGTGCCAGCAGCCCTGGGACAGGGCGAAGCAATCAGCCCCAGCATTTT
D gene: .; V gene: TRBV6-1; J gene: TRBJ1-4; CDR3 length: 15; clone size: .; CDR3 protein: CASSDEGRGLEKLFF; CDR3 DNA: TGTGCCAGCAGTGACGAGGGCAGGGGTTTGGAAAAACTGTTTTTT
D gene: .; V gene: TRBV7-9; J gene: TRBJ2-7; CDR3 length: 17; clone size: .; CDR3 protein: CASSTWTAIALSYEQYF; CDR3 DNA: TGTGCCAGCAGCACTTGGACTGCCATCGCCCTCTCCTACGAGCAGTACTTC
D gene: TRBD1; V gene: TRBV30; J gene: TRBJ2-7; CDR3 length: 13; clone size: once; CDR3 protein: CAWSRDRAREQYF; CDR3 DNA: TGTGCCTGGAGTCGGGACAGGGCGCGCGAGCAGTACTTC
D gene: .; V gene: TRBV29-1; J gene: TRBJ2-1; CDR3 length: 13; clone size: .; CDR3 protein: CSGGVGDSFWQFF; CDR3 DNA: TGCAGCGGAGGGGTGGGGGACTCTTTCTGGCAGTTCTTC
D gene: TRBD1; V gene: TRBV11-1; J gene: TRBJ2-5; CDR3 length: 16; clone size: .; CDR3 protein: CASSLFGTGGKETQYF; CDR3 DNA: TGTGCCAGCAGCTTATTCGGTACAGGGGGTAAAGAGACCCAGTACTTC
D gene: TRBD2; V gene: TRBV28; J gene: TRBJ2-3; CDR3 length: 14; clone size: once; CDR3 protein: CASSLAGWTDTQYF; CDR3 DNA: TGTGCCAGCAGTCTAGCGGGATGGACAGATACGCAGTATTTT
D gene: TRBD1; V gene: TRBV11-2; J gene: TRBJ1-1; CDR3 length: 12; clone size: few; CDR3 protein: CASSFGTGLAFF; CDR3 DNA: TGTGCCAGCAGCTTCGGGACAGGGTTAGCTTTCTTT
D gene: TRBD1; V gene: TRBV7-9; J gene: TRBJ1-1; CDR3 length: 15; clone size: .; CDR3 protein: CASSPLTGVREGAFF; CDR3 DNA: TGTGCCAGCAGCCCGTTGACAGGGGTCCGAGAAGGAGCTTTCTTT
D gene: TRBD1; V gene: TRBV27; J gene: TRBJ1-1; CDR3 length: 12; clone size: .; CDR3 protein: CASRTGITEAFF; CDR3 DNA: TGTGCCAGCAGGACAGGGATCACTGAAGCTTTCTTT
D gene: .; V gene: TRBV18; J gene: TRBJ2-1; CDR3 length: 16; clone size: .; CDR3 protein: CASSPPGLFSYNEQFF; CDR3 DNA: TGTGCCAGCTCACCACCGGGACTGTTCTCCTACAATGAGCAGTTCTTC
D gene: .; V gene: TRBV5-4; J gene: TRBJ1-2; CDR3 length: 15; clone size: .; CDR3 protein: CASSLGLGSNYGYTF; CDR3 DNA: TGTGCCAGCAGCTTGGGTTTGGGCAGTAACTATGGCTACACCTTC
D gene: .; V gene: TRBV27; J gene: TRBJ1-1; CDR3 length: 13; clone size: .; CDR3 protein: CASSRQKNTEAFF; CDR3 DNA: TGTGCCAGCAGTCGACAGAAGAACACTGAAGCTTTCTTT
D gene: TRBD1; V gene: TRBV2; J gene: TRBJ1-1; CDR3 length: 13; clone size: few; CDR3 protein: CAIGTASTSEAFF; CDR3 DNA: TGTGCGATAGGGACAGCAAGCACCTCTGAAGCTTTCTTT
D gene: .; V gene: TRBV10-3; J gene: TRBJ1-1; CDR3 length: 12; clone size: .; CDR3 protein: CAISESGHEAFF; CDR3 DNA: TGTGCCATCAGTGAGTCGGGCCACGAGGCTTTCTTT
D gene: .; V gene: TRBV19; J gene: TRBJ1-1; CDR3 length: 13; clone size: .; CDR3 protein: CASTQGRNTEAFF; CDR3 DNA: TGTGCCAGTACCCAAGGGAGGAACACTGAAGCTTTCTTT